This T cell receptor (beta chain) was retrieved from a study of yellow fever vaccine responses in identical twins. General study findings and limits: Twins' vaccine T cell responses were reported to seem partly convergent and partly personalized.

The CDR3 sequence is 14 residues long. CDR1 is MGHRA and CDR2 is YSYEKL in the germline V gene. The V gene end was trimmed by 4 bases and the J gene end by 4 bases; junction bases not matched to a gene: 2. This clonotype was observed a handful of times. Its target is unknown. Each CDR3 protein gets one entry after TCRdb re-called the RT-PCR reads with MiXCR. The sample records some 740 distinct CDR3 sequences, 80% being singletons. This chain links TRBV4-1 with TRBJ1-1; 11 nucleotides align to TRBD1. The specimen comprised T cells from blood (PBMCs), unsorted or a sorted subset (not recorded which), sampled before or after yellow fever vaccination (not recorded which). The TCR was taken from a female donor who received the yellow fever vaccine. The CDR3 sequence: CASSRGQGGTEAFF. CDR3 coding DNA: TGCGCCAGCAGCCGGGGACAGGGGGGCACTGAAGCTTTCTTT.